These 9 T cell receptor beta chains came from one sample sequenced in a study of blood T cells in healthy people across ages. The use of a sample-barcoded 5' primer and a J-beta primer mix characterized a second PCR of about 7 to 12 cycles. TCRdb redid the calling of the 5' RACE reads with MiXCR, one entry per CDR3 protein. Counted here are around 1.1 million distinct CDR3 sequences, roughly two fifths occurring once; the ten biggest clones make up about 12%. The material sequenced was blood. The receptors originated from a man between 18 and 29 years old in good health.

The chain recombines TRBV3-1 with TRBJ1-1; D is uncertain. V lost 0 bases and J 6 bases, leaving 5 bases between the germline ends. The germline gives CDR1 LGHDT, CDR2 YNNKEL (reference sequence). CDR3 length: 12 residues. CDR3 bases: TGTGCCAGCAGCCAAGACTCTCCTGAAGCTTTCTTT. The encoded protein is CASSQDSPEAFF.

Only a few counts were recorded for this clonotype. The chain couples TRBV30 to TRBJ2-4, with D hard to call. This CDR3 contains 12 residues. Germline V gene lookup returns CDR1 GTSNPN and CDR2 SVGIG (reference sequence). Trimming shortened V by 0 bases and J by 5 bases, and 5 bases separated the two germline ends. The chain's CDR3 is CAWSVQQNIQYF. In nucleotides, the CDR3 is TGTGCCTGGAGTGTACAGCAAAACATTCAGTACTTC.

The chain couples TRBV2 to TRBJ1-1; TRBD1 matches at 7 bases. The V gene end was trimmed by 4 bases and the J gene end by 4 bases; junction bases not matched to a gene: 12. The CDR3 is 16 amino acids. Per the germline V gene, CDR1 is SNHLY and CDR2 is FYNNEI. The CDR3 DNA follows: TGTGCCAGCAGTGTGGAGGGGGCCGGAGGAGTCACTGAAGCTTTCTTT. This codes for CASSVEGAGGVTEAFF.

For this clonotype: A read error may account for a junction end that differs from germline. The chain carries TRBV7-2 and TRBJ2-7; unclear D gene. The DNA end favors TRBJ2-4, so the J call may be wrong. The CDR3 spans 14 residues. Germline V gene lookup returns CDR1 SGHTA and CDR2 FQGNSA. The CDR3 spells CASNLSNGQNIQYF. The CDR3 DNA follows: TGTGCCAGCAACTTATCGAACGGGCAAAACATTCAGTACTTC.

The chain uses TRBV3-1 and TRBJ2-5; 7 bases fit TRBD2. CDR3 length equals 16 residues. From germline, CDR1 is LGHDT and CDR2 YNNKEL (reference sequence). V was clipped by 5 bases and J by 3 bases; unmatched bases: 12. The CDR3 loop is CASSSIGLVMEETQYF. As DNA, the CDR3 is TGTGCCAGCAGCTCGATCGGACTAGTTATGGAAGAGACCCAGTACTTC.

V is TRBV6-2 or TRBV6-3 and J is TRBJ2-4; possible D gene TRBD1, 8 bases. The tail of the sequence fits TRBJ2-7 better, so the J call may be wrong. The CDR3 is made up of 15 amino acids. Germline lookup yields CDR1 MNHEY and CDR2 SVGEGT. In nucleotides, the CDR3 is TGTGCCAGCAAGCGGGACAGGAAGCCGATATACGAGCAGTACTTC. This sequence encodes CASKRDRKPIYEQYF.

This clonotype was observed a handful of times. This sequence may be a read error, since a much larger clone differs from it by one base. The chain has TRBV10-3 and TRBJ2-5; 7 bases are a match to TRBD1. V was pared by 3 bases and J by 11 bases, with 21 bases of the junction left unmatched. Germline CDR1 reads ENHRY; CDR2 reads SYGVKD. CDR3 length equals 17 residues. The CDR3 bases are TGTGCCATCAGTGAATTGGGCACAGGGGCAGCTTACAATGAGCAGTACTTC. This codes for CAISELGTGAAYNEQYF.

There are many counts of this clonotype. The chain uses TRBV20-1 and TRBJ1-2; D gene uncertain. V lost 5 bases and J 5 bases, leaving 9 bases between the germline ends. The germline CDR1 and CDR2 sequences are DFQATT and SNEGSKA (reference sequence). The CDR3 is made up of 11 amino acids. The CDR3 DNA follows: TGCAGTGCTTGGACGGGTTATGGCTACACCTTC. It specifies CSAWTGYGYTF.

This rearrangement joins TRBV6-2 or TRBV6-3 to TRBJ1-1; possibly TRBD1 for D (5 bases). V was pared by 0 bases and J by 1 base, with 12 bases between. The CDR3 loop spans 16 amino acids. Germline CDR1 MNHEY, CDR2 SVGEGT. For the CDR3, the DNA is TGTGCCAGCAGTTACTCGTCCCGCAGGGCGAACACTGAAGCTTTCTTT. Protein sequence: CASSYSSRRANTEAFF.